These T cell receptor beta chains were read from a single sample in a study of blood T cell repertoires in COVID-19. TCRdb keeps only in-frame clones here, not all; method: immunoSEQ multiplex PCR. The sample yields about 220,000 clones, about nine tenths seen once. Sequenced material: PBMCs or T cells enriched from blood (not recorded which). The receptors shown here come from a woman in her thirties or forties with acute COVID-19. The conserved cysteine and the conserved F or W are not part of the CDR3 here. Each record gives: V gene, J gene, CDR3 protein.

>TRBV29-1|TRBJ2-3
SYRESTDTQY
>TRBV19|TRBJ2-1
ASRRDRSYNEQF
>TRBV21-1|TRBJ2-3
ASSRGTSGRVSTDTQY
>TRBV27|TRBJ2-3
ASSSRLREDTDTQY
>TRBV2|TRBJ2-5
ASSGAQGETQY
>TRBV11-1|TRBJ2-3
ASSLRGAGAITQY
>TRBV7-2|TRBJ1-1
ASSYTRVGLNTEAF
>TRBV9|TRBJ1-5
ASSEGGAGQPQH
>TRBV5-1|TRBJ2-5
ASSLYASGAQETQY
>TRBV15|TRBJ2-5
ATSREGSGQETQY
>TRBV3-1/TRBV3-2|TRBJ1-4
ASSRDTRFDEKLF
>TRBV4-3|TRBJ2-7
ASSQESRGSSYEQY
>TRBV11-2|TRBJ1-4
ASSLAGGDEKLF
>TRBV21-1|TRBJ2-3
ASSKALFLPGTDTQY
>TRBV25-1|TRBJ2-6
ASALQGTGANVLT
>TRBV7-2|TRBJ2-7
ASSYIAGGFYEQY